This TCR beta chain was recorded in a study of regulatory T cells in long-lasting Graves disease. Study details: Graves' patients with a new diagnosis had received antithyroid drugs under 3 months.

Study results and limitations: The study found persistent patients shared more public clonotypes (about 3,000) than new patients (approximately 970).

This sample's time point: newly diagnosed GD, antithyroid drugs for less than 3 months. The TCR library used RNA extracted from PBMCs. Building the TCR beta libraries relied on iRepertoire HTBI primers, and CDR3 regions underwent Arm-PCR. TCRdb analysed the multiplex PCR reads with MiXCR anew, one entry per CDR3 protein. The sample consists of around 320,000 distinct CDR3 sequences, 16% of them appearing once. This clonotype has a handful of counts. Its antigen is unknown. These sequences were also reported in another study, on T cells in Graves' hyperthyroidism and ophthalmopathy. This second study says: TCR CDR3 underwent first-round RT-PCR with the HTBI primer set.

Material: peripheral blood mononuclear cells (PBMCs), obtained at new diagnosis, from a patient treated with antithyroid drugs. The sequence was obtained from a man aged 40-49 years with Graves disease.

The CDR3 region has the DNA TGCGCCAGCAGCATGGAACGGGGGGGTTACACCGGGGAGCTGTTTTTT. It codes for CASSMERGGYTGELFF. V usage is TRBV5-1 and J usage is TRBJ2-2; TRBD2 aligns across 8 bases. CDR3 length: 16 amino acids. The germline gives CDR1 SGHRS, CDR2 YFSETQ. J gave up 3 bases and V 4 bases, and 8 bases lay outside the gene matches.